These T cell receptor beta chains were read from a single sample in a study of blood T cell repertoires in COVID-19. Data came from immunoSEQ multiplex PCR; TCRdb stores just in-frame clones and leaves some out. The table shows more than 120,000 clones, with about 91% occurring only once. Material: peripheral blood. The source is a woman in her forties or fifties with acute or convalescent COVID-19. CDR3s include the opening cysteine and the closing phenylalanine or tryptophan. Fields, in order: V gene, clone size, J gene, D gene, CDR3 protein, CDR3 DNA. The D gene is left open where the match is weak. For some rows the clone size is stated as once, few or many, or as a class when expanded; others skip it.

TRBV4-1	-	TRBJ2-2	-	CASSATGLTGELFF	TGCGCCAGCAGCGCTACAGGGCTCACCGGGGAGCTGTTTTTT
TRBV19	-	TRBJ1-5	-	CASSIREGGSQPQHF	TGTGCCAGTAGTATAAGGGAAGGGGGTAGCCAGCCCCAGCATTTT
TRBV27	-	TRBJ2-7	TRBD2	CASSLSASGDEQYF	TGTGCCAGCAGTTTATCTGCTAGCGGGGACGAGCAGTACTTC
TRBV19	few	TRBJ2-2	TRBD2	CASSPAGGRTGELFF	TGTGCCAGTAGCCCAGCGGGAGGTAGGACCGGGGAGCTGTTTTTT
TRBV5-1	-	TRBJ2-1	TRBD2	CASSLVPAGVSYNEQFF	TGCGCCAGCAGCCTGGTCCCAGCGGGGGTCTCCTACAATGAGCAGTTCTTC
TRBV9	-	TRBJ1-5	-	CASSVAGDVQPQHF	TGTGCCAGCAGCGTAGCAGGGGATGTACAGCCCCAGCATTTT
TRBV7-8	-	TRBJ1-2	-	CASSRTVNYGYTF	TGTGCCAGCAGCCGAACAGTTAACTATGGCTACACCTTC
TRBV14	-	TRBJ1-1	-	CASSLFAEGNTEAFF	TGTGCCAGCAGCCTTTTCGCGGAGGGTAACACTGAAGCTTTCTTT
TRBV5-1	-	TRBJ1-5	-	CASSCRVPTRPQHF	TGCGCCAGCAGCTGCCGAGTCCCGACTCGGCCCCAGCATTTT
TRBV27	-	TRBJ1-2	-	CASSPHHKGGYGYTF	TGTGCCAGCAGTCCCCACCACAAAGGCGGCTATGGCTACACCTTC
TRBV5-1	-	TRBJ2-2	TRBD2	CASSPSGRGSTGELFF	TGCGCCAGCAGTCCGAGCGGGAGGGGATCCACCGGGGAGCTGTTTTTT
TRBV7-3	-	TRBJ2-7	-	CASSLTAGRSSYEQYF	TGTGCCAGCAGCTTAACGGCGGGGCGGAGCTCCTACGAGCAGTACTTC
TRBV6-5	-	TRBJ2-7	TRBD1	CASRVPRDRGYEQYF	TGTGCCAGCAGGGTACCCCGGGACAGGGGCTACGAGCAGTACTTC
TRBV5-4	-	TRBJ2-2	-	CASRRQNTGELFF	TGTGCCAGCAGAAGACAGAACACCGGGGAGCTGTTTTTT
TRBV3-1/TRBV3-2	once	TRBJ2-3	TRBD2	CASSPIAGGPEDTQYF	TGTGCCAGCAGCCCTATAGCGGGAGGGCCGGAAGATACGCAGTATTTT
TRBV7-3	once	TRBJ1-6	TRBD1	CASSLGTGATNSPLHF	TGTGCCAGCAGCCTCGGGACAGGGGCTACTAATTCACCCCTCCACTTT
TRBV9	-	TRBJ2-2	TRBD2	CASSSRTSTGELFF	TGTGCCAGCAGCTCCCGGACTAGCACCGGGGAGCTGTTTTTT
TRBV10-3	-	TRBJ1-1	-	CAIGRTEAFF	TGTGCCATCGGGAGAACTGAAGCTTTCTTT
TRBV4-1	-	TRBJ1-5	-	CASSQAPRASNQPQHF	TGCGCCAGCAGCCAAGCCCCCCGAGCCAGCAATCAGCCCCAGCATTTT
TRBV7-3	-	TRBJ2-2	-	CASSPDRNTGELFF	TGTGCCAGCAGCCCGGACAGGAACACCGGGGAGCTGTTTTTT
TRBV9	-	TRBJ2-4	-	CASSVNGGPVSTQYF	TGTGCCAGCAGCGTTAACGGGGGGCCTGTAAGTACTCAGTACTTC
TRBV7-2	-	TRBJ2-3	-	CASSLAPNTDTQYF	TGTGCCAGCAGCTTAGCGCCTAACACAGATACGCAGTATTTT
TRBV3-1/TRBV3-2	-	TRBJ1-2	TRBD1	CASSWTGSNYGYTF	TGTGCCAGCAGTTGGACAGGGTCCAACTATGGCTACACCTTC
TRBV5-4	-	TRBJ2-3	TRBD2	CASSLPSGGAGADTQYF	TGTGCCAGCAGCTTGCCTAGCGGGGGGGCGGGGGCAGATACGCAGTATTTT
TRBV7-3	-	TRBJ1-1	TRBD1	CASSLNRQGRTEAFF	TGTGCCAGCAGCTTAAATCGACAGGGGCGGACTGAAGCTTTCTTT
TRBV7-3	few	TRBJ2-3	-	CASSLRLEDTQYF	TGTGCCAGCAGCTTACGACTAGAGGATACGCAGTATTTT
TRBV7-3	-	TRBJ2-7	-	CASSSVRGEQYF	TGTGCCAGCAGCTCCGTACGCGGCGAGCAGTACTTC
TRBV6-5	-	TRBJ2-5	-	CASVRGSEETQYF	TGTGCCAGCGTACGAGGTAGTGAAGAGACCCAGTACTTC
TRBV24-1	-	TRBJ2-1	TRBD2	CATSESGDSYNEQFF	TGTGCCACCAGTGAAAGCGGGGACTCCTACAATGAGCAGTTCTTC
TRBV7-3	-	TRBJ2-6	-	CASSLNRVGANVLTF	TGTGCCAGCAGCCTCAACAGGGTTGGGGCCAACGTCCTGACTTTC
TRBV2	-	TRBJ1-2	-	CATAPVNYGYTF	TGTGCCACCGCGCCCGTTAACTATGGCTACACCTTC
TRBV14	once	TRBJ2-3	TRBD2	CASSQMPRGTSGRDPDTQYF	TGTGCCAGCAGCCAGATGCCTCGCGGGACTAGCGGGAGGGATCCAGATACGCAGTATTTT
TRBV23-1	-	TRBJ1-5	-	CASSQFWRGGSANQPQHF	TGCGCCAGCAGTCAATTTTGGAGGGGAGGGTCTGCAAATCAGCCCCAGCATTTT
TRBV28	-	TRBJ1-2	TRBD1	CASNRGTENYGYTF	TGTGCCAGCAATAGGGGGACAGAAAACTATGGCTACACCTTC
TRBV5-1	few	TRBJ1-2	-	CASSYRVQDGYTF	TGCGCCAGCAGCTACAGGGTTCAAGATGGCTACACCTTC
TRBV6-6	-	TRBJ1-4	TRBD1	CASSAQGPFGEKLFF	TGTGCCAGCAGTGCACAGGGGCCGTTTGGAGAAAAACTGTTTTTT
TRBV12-3/TRBV12-4	-	TRBJ2-1	-	CASSRERFNEQFF	TGTGCCAGCAGTCGCGAACGTTTCAATGAGCAGTTCTTC
TRBV3-1/TRBV3-2	once	TRBJ1-2	-	CASRGAAFYGYTF	TGTGCCAGCAGGGGGGCAGCATTCTATGGCTACACCTTC
TRBV15	-	TRBJ2-7	-	CATSPGLSHEQYF	TGTGCCACCAGCCCCGGTCTTAGTCACGAGCAGTACTTC
TRBV29-1	-	TRBJ2-7	TRBD1	CSVDRENGYEQYF	TGCAGCGTCGACAGGGAAAACGGCTACGAGCAGTACTTC
TRBV28	-	TRBJ1-1	-	CASSRGQINTEAFF	TGTGCCAGCAGTCGCGGACAGATCAACACTGAAGCTTTCTTT
TRBV5-4	-	TRBJ2-2	-	CASSPLTGELFF	TGTGCCAGCAGCCCCCTCACCGGGGAGCTGTTTTTT